The text below deals with one TCR beta chain. No antigen is known for it. The data originate from a study of CD8 T cell repertoires and HIV-1 epitope variants. Overall study context: Twenty-five autologous and known Gag and Nef epitope variant peptides each stimulated T cells separately. Control wells had CMV/EBV/flu peptides, negative Ebola AY9, or no peptide.

Broader study findings: Four or five clonotypes recognized Nef KF9, one HW9, none TAALDMSHF. Some ten antigen-specific TCR beta clonotypes were found; roughly six seemed cross-reactive to variants.

CDR3 length: 16 amino acids. Germline V lookup: CDR1 LGHNA, CDR2 YSLEER. V trimming: 0 bases; J trimming: 6 bases; junction bases outside the gene matches: 7. Profiling relied on immunoSEQ multiplex PCR, and the TCRdb table lists in-frame clones only, not all of them. The sample consists of approximately 4,000 clones, roughly 70% of them appearing once. The sequenced sample consisted of cultured CD8+ T cells derived from PBMCs. This clonotype originated in a male donor with HIV. V is TRBV4-3 and J is TRBJ2-1; TRBD2 agrees at 8 bases. CDR3 amino acids: CASSQDPAGASNEQFF. For the CDR3, the DNA is TGCGCCAGCAGCCAAGACCCAGCGGGGGCCTCCAATGAGCAGTTCTTC.